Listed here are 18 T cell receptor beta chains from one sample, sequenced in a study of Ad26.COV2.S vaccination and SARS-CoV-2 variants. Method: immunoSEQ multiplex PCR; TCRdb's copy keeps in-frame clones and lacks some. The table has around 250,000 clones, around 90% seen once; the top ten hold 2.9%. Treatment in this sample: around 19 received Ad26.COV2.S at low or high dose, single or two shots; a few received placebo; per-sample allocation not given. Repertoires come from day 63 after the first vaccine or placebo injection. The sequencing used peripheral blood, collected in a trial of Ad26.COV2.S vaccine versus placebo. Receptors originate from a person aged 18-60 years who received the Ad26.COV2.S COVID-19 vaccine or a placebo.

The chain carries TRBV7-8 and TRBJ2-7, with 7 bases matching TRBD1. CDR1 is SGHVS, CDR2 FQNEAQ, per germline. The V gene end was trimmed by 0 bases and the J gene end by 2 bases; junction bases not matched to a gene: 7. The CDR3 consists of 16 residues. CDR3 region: CASSLAGTAIAYEQYV. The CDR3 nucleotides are TGTGCCAGCAGCTTAGCGGGGACAGCAATAGCCTACGAGCAGTACGTC.

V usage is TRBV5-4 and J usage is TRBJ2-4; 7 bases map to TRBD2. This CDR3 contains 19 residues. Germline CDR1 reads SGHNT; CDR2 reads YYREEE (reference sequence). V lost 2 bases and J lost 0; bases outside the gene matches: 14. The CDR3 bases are TGTGCCAGCAGCTTCCCCTCGTCGGCTAGCGGTGGAGCCAAAAACATTCAGTACTTC. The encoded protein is CASSFPSSASGGAKNIQYF.

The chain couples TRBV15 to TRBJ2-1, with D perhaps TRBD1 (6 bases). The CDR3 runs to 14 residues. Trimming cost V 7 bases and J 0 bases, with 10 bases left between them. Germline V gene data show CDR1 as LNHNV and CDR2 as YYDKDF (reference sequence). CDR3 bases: TGTGCCACCACAGGGGCTTCCTCCTACAATGAGCAGTTCTTC. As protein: CATTGASSYNEQFF.

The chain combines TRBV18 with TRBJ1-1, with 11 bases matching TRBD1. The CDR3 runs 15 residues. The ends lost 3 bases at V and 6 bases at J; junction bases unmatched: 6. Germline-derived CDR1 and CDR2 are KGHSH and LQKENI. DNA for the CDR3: TGTGCCAGCTCACCTGGGGACAGGGGGGTCGCTGAAGCTTTCTTT. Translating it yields CASSPGDRGVAEAFF.

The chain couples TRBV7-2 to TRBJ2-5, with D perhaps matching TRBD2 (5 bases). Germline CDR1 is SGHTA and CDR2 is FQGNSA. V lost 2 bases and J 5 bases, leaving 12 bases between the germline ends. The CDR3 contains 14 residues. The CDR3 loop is CASSLRRGSETQYF. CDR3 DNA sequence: TGTGCCAGCAGCTTAAGGCGCGGGTCGGAGACCCAGTACTTC.

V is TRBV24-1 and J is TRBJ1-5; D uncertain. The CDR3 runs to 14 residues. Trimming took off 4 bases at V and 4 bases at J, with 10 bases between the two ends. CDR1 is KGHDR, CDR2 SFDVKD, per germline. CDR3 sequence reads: CATSDLTTNQPQHF. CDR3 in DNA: TGTGCCACCAGTGACCTCACCACGAATCAGCCCCAGCATTTT.

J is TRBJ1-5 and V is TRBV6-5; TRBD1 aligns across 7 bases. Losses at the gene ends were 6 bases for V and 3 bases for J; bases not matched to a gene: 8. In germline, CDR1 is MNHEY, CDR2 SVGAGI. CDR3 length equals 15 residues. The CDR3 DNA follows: TGTGCCAGCAGAAGACAGGGACAGAACAATCAGCCCCAGCATTTT. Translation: CASRRQGQNNQPQHF.

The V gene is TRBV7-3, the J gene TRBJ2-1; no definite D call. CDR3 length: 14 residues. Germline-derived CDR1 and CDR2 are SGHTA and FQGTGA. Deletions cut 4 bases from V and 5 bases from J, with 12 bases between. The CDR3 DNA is TGTGCCAGCAGCTCCCCGGGTGCCAACAATGAGCAGTTCTTC. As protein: CASSSPGANNEQFF.

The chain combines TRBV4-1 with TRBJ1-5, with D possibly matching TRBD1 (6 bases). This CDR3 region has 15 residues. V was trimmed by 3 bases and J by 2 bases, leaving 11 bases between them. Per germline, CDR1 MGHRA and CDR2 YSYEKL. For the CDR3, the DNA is TGCGCCAGCAGCCACCAGGGGATGGGCAATCAGCCCCAGCATTTT. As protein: CASSHQGMGNQPQHF.

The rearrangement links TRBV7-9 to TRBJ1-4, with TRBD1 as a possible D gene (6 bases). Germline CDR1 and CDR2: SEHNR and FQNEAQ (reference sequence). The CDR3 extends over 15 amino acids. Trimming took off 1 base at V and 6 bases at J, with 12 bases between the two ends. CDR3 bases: TGTGCCAGCAGCTTAGGGTGGACAGAGCATGAAAAACTGTTTTTT. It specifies CASSLGWTEHEKLFF.

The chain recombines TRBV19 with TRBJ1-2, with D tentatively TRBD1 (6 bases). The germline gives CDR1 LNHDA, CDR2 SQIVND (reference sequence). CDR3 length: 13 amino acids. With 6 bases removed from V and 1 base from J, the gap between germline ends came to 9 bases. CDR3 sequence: CASSRTDNYGYTF. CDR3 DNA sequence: TGTGCCAGTAGCAGGACAGATAACTATGGCTACACCTTC. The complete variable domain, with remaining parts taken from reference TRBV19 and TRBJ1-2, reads DGGITQSPKYLFRKEGQNVTLSCEQNLNHDAMYWYRQDPGQGLRLIYYSQIVNDFQKGDIAEGYSVSREKKESFPLTVTSAQKNPTAFYLCASSRTDNYGYTFGSGTRLTVV.

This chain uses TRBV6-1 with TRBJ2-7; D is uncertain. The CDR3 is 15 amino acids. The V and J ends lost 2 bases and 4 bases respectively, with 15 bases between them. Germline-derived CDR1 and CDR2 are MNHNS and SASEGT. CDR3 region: CASSESSTFPYEQYV. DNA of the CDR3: TGTGCCAGCAGTGAATCATCGACATTTCCATACGAGCAGTACGTC.

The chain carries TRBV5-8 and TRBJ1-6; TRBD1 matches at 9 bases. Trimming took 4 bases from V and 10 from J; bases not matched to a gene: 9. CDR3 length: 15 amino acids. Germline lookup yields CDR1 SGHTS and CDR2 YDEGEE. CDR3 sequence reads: CASSVGTGLESPLHF. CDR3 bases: TGTGCCAGCAGCGTGGGGACAGGGTTAGAATCACCCCTCCACTTT.

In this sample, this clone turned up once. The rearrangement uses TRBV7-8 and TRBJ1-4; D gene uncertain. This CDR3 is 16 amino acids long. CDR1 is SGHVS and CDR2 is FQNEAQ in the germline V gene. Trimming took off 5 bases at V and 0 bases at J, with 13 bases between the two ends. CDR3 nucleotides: TGTGCCAGCAGCGGAAAGAGAGTGGCAACTAATGAAAAACTGTTTTTT. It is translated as CASSGKRVATNEKLFF.

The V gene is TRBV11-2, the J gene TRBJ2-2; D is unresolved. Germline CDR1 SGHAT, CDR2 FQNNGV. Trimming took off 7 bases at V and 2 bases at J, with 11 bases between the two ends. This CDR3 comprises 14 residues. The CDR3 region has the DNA TGTGCCAGCATTCGGCAGACCAACACCGGGGAGCTGTTTTTT. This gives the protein CASIRQTNTGELFF.

The CDR3 reads CASSLNYNEQFF. CDR3 coding DNA: TGTGCCAGCAGCTTGAACTACAATGAGCAGTTCTTC. The genes are TRBV5-6 and TRBJ2-1; D call uncertain. Trimming stripped 1 base from V and 3 bases from J, with 2 bases between. Per germline, CDR1 SGHDT and CDR2 YYEEEE. This CDR3 comprises 12 residues.

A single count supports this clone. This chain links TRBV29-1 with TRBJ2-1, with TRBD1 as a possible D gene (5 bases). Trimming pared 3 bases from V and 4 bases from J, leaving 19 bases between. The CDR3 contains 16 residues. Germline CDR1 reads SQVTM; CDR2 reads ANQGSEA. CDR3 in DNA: TGCAGCGTTGACCCGGTGGGGCTTATGTATTACAATGAGCAGTTCTTC. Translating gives CSVDPVGLMYYNEQFF.

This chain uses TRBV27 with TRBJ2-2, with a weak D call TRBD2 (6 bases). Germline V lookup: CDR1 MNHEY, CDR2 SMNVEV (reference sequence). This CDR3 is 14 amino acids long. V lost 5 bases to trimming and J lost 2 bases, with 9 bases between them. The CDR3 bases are TGTGCCAGCAGTCGGAGGGCTAACACCGGGGAGCTGTTTTTT. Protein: CASSRRANTGELFF.